A few counts support the clone carrying this TCR beta chain. What it binds is unknown. The germline CDR1 and CDR2 sequences are SEHNR and FQNEAQ (reference sequence). The CDR3 runs to 17 residues. V gave up 6 bases and J gave up 3 bases, with 20 bases separating them. The data are from a study of identical twins. The study, taken as a whole, reports: For cord blood, abundant beta clonotypes had fewer insertions, unlike memory repertoires, which showed none. Out-of-frame TCR alpha sharing in monozygotic twins exceeded recombination model predictions. Excess twin sharing in beta out-of-frame sequences was weaker.

Addition of a universal primer site occurred through template switching, and cDNA carried unique molecular identifiers. One entry per CDR3 protein, called by TCRdb with MiXCR from the 5' RACE reads. The profile shows roughly 350,000 distinct CDR3 sequences, about 12% of them singletons. The data were also submitted as part of a second study, on yellow fever vaccine responses in identical twins.

Material: CD8+ T cells sorted from blood. This receptor was taken from a young woman in good health. This chain connects TRBV7-9 to TRBJ2-2; D tentatively reads TRBD1 or TRBD2 (5 bases each). CDR3 in amino acids: CASSPPQDSQDTGELFF. In nucleotides, the CDR3 is TGTGCCAGCAGTCCTCCACAGGACTCTCAGGACACCGGGGAGCTGTTTTTT.